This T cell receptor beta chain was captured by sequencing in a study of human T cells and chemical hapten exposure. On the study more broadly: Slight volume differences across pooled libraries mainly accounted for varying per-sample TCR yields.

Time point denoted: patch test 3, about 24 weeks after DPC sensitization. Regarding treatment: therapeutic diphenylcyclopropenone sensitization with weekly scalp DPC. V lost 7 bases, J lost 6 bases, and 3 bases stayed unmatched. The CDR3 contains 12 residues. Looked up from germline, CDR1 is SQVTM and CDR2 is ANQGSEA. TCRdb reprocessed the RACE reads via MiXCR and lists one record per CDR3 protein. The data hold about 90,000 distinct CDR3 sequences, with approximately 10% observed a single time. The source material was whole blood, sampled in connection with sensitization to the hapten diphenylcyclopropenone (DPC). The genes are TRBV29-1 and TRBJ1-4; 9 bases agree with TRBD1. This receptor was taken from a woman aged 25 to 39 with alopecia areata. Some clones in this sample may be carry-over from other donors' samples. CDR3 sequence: CSARTGDEKLFF. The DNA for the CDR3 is TGCAGCGCGAGGACAGGGGATGAAAAACTGTTTTTT.